This T cell receptor beta chain was observed in a study of vaccination and CD4 T cells after COVID-19. J was trimmed by 9 bases and V by 6 bases; bases with no gene match: 3. Per germline, CDR1 SNHLY and CDR2 FYNNEI. This CDR3 spans 13 amino acids. As regards this clonotype: Its antigen is unknown.

As for treatment: 10-day PBMC culture with coronavirus spike peptide pools or control peptides (ViraFEST assay). The study sequenced cultured CD4+ T cell DNA using the Oncomine TCR Beta short-read assay. Each CDR3 protein gets one entry after TCRdb re-called the PCR reads with MiXCR. Altogether a few thousand distinct CDR3 sequences are present, roughly 17% being singletons, with the ten largest covering approximately 19%. The receptor was isolated from a human donor who had recovered from COVID-19. The sequencing input was CD4+ T cells from blood, cultured in vitro. The V call is TRBV2, the J call TRBJ1-6; TRBD1 aligns across 9 bases. The CDR3 loop is CASRGQGGSPLHF. The CDR3 DNA reads TGTGCCAGCAGGGGACAGGGTGGTTCACCCCTCCACTTT. The variable domain in full, completed from reference TRBV2 and TRBJ1-6, reads EPEVTQTPSHQVTQMGQEVILRCVPISNHLYFYWYRQILGQKVEFLVSFYNNEISEKSEIFDDQFSVERPDGSNFTLKIRSTKLEDSAMYFCASRGQGGSPLHFGNGTRLTVT.